Given below is one T cell receptor (beta chain) in context. This specimen comes from a study of T cell changes during pregnancy in multiple sclerosis. Trimming took off 5 bases at V and 2 bases at J, with 15 bases between the two ends. The CDR3 loop spans 15 amino acids. The V gene's germline CDR1 is MNHEY and CDR2 SMNVEV (reference sequence). Sequenced by immunoSEQ multiplex PCR; TCRdb stores in-frame clones only, minus some. The sample has over 35,000 clones; 75% to 95% are singletons. The sample was CD4+ T cells from peripheral blood mononuclear cells, taken in the third trimester of pregnancy. The source is a female donor with multiple sclerosis, enrolled in a pregnancy study. The V gene is TRBV27, the J gene TRBJ1-2, with D perhaps matching TRBD1 (6 bases). The CDR3 sequence: CASSQNYRENYGYTF. Written as DNA, the CDR3 is TGTGCCAGCAGTCAAAATTACAGGGAGAACTATGGCTACACCTTC.